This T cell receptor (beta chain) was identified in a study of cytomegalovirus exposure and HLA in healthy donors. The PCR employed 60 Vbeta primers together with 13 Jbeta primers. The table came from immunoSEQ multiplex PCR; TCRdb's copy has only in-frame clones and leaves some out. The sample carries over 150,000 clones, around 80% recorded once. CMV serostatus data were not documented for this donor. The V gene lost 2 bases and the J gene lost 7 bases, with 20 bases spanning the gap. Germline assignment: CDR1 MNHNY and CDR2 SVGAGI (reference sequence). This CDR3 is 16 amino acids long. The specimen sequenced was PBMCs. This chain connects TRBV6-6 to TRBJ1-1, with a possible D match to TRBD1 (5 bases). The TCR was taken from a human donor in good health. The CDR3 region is CASSYIGGRKAGEAFF. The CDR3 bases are TGTGCCAGCAGTTACATCGGGGGAAGGAAAGCCGGTGAAGCTTTCTTT.